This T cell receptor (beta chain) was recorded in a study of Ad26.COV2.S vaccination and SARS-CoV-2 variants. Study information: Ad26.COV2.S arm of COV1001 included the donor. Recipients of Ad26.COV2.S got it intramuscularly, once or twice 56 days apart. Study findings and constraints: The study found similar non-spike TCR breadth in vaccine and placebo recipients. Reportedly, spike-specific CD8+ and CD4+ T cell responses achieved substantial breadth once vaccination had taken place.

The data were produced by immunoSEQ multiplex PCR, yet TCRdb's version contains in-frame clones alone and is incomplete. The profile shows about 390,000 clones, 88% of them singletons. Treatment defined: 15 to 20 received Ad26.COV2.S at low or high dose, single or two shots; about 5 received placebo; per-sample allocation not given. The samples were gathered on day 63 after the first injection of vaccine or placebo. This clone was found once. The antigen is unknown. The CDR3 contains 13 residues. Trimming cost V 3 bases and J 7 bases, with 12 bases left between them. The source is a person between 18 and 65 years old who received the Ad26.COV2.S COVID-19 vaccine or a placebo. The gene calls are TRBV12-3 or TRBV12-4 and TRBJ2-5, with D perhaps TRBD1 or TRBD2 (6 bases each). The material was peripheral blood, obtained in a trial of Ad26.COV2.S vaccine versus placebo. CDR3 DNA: TGTGCCAGCAGTTTCGGGGGCCGGGGGACCCAGTACTTC. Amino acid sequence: CASSFGGRGTQYF.